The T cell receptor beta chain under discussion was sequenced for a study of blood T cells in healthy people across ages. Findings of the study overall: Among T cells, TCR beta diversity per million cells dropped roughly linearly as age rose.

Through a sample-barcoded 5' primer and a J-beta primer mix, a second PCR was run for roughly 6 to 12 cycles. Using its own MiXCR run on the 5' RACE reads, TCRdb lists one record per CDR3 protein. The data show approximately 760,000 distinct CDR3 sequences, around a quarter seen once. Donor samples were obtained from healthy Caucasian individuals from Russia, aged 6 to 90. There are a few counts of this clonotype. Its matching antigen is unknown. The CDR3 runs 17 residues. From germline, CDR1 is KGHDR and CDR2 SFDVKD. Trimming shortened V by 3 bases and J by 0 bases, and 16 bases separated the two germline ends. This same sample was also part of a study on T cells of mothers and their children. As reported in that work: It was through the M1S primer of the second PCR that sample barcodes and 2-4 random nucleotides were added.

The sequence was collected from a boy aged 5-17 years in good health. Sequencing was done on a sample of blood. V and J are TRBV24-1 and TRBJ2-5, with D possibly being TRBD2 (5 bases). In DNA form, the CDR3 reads TGTGCCACCAGTGATCCTCCACGGGGTTCGTACCAAGAGACCCAGTACTTC. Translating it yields CATSDPPRGSYQETQYF.